This entry lists 30 T cell receptor beta chains sequenced from one sample in a study of cytomegalovirus exposure and HLA in healthy donors. The PCR was carried out with 60 Vbeta primers and 13 Jbeta primers. The repertoire was sequenced with immunoSEQ multiplex PCR; TCRdb's copy has only in-frame clones and lacks some. The table includes roughly 130,000 clones, roughly 84% detected once. The sample was PBMCs. These receptors were collected from a girl under 10 years old in good health and CMV-seronegative.

The chain joins TRBV6-1 to TRBJ1-2, with unresolved D. CDR1 is MNHNS, CDR2 SASEGT, per germline. The CDR3 runs 18 residues. Trimming cost V 2 bases and J 3 bases, with 22 bases left between them. The CDR3 protein is CASSETVVVPKADYGYTF. In DNA, the CDR3 is TGTGCCAGCAGTGAAACGGTCGTAGTCCCCAAAGCCGACTATGGCTACACCTTC.

The chain carries TRBV7-2 and TRBJ2-2, with 10 bases fitting TRBD2. Germline CDR1 reads SGHTA; CDR2 reads FQGNSA. There are 16 residues in the CDR3. V trimming: 11 bases; J trimming: 6 bases; junction bases outside the gene matches: 15. CDR3 loop: CASRVASGGLSGELFF. CDR3 in DNA: TGTGCCTCCCGGGTGGCTAGCGGGGGACTATCCGGGGAGCTGTTTTTT.

The chain links TRBV28 to TRBJ1-1; no clear D gene. Germline loops: CDR1 MDHEN, CDR2 SYDVKM. The CDR3 loop spans 14 amino acids. Trimming left V 7 bases short and J 8 bases short, with 20 bases between. CDR3 sequence: CASTSHAGSREAFF. DNA for the CDR3: TGTGCCAGCACTTCCCATGCGGGCAGTAGGGAAGCTTTCTTT.

This clone has just one count. The chain recombines TRBV7-2 with TRBJ2-7, with TRBD2 matching 9 bases. CDR1 and CDR2 from the germline V gene are SGHTA and FQGNSA. Germline trimming cut 1 base from V and 1 base from J; bases unmatched to any gene: 5. This CDR3 has 16 amino acids. The CDR3 DNA is TGTGCCAGCAGCTTAGACGGCGGGGGGGTTTCCTACGAGCAGTACTTC. Amino acid sequence: CASSLDGGGVSYEQYF.

The chain joins TRBV2 to TRBJ1-5; 10 bases map to TRBD1. Germline V gene lookup returns CDR1 SNHLY and CDR2 FYNNEI. This CDR3 has 15 residues. V was clipped by 3 bases and J by 1 base; unmatched bases: 0. In DNA, the CDR3 is TGTGCCAGCAGTGAGACAGGGGGCAGCAATCAGCCCCAGCATTTT. It yields the protein CASSETGGSNQPQHF.

The rearrangement links TRBV5-1 to TRBJ1-1, with TRBD1 matching over 7 bases. CDR3 size: 17 residues. The germline gives CDR1 SGHRS, CDR2 YFSETQ. Germline trimming cut 0 bases from V and 1 base from J; bases unmatched to any gene: 9. The CDR3 DNA sequence: TGCGCCAGCAGCTTGGGGGAAGGGGGCTACGGGAACACTGAAGCTTTCTTT. Translated, it gives CASSLGEGGYGNTEAFF.

This rearrangement joins TRBV6-5 to TRBJ2-7; maybe TRBD1 (6 bases). Germline assignment: CDR1 MNHEY and CDR2 SVGAGI. V was trimmed by 2 bases and J by 1 base, leaving 12 bases between them. The CDR3 runs 15 residues. As DNA, the CDR3 is TGTGCCAGCAGTTACGAGGGGGTTTATTCCTACGAGCAGTACTTC. It codes for CASSYEGVYSYEQYF.

The chain employs TRBV30 and TRBJ2-5, with D perhaps TRBD2 (6 bases). In germline, CDR1 is GTSNPN, CDR2 SVGIG (reference sequence). Deletions cut 3 bases from V and 4 bases from J, with 9 bases between. The CDR3 has 12 residues. The CDR3 loop reads CAWREGRETQYF. As DNA, the CDR3 is TGTGCCTGGAGGGAGGGACGAGAGACCCAGTACTTC.

This clone occurred a few times. This rearrangement joins TRBV4-1 to TRBJ1-2; 7 bases agree with TRBD1. Germline V CDR1 and CDR2: MGHRA, YSYEKL. This CDR3 is 16 amino acids long. Germline trimming cut 3 bases from V and 4 bases from J; bases unmatched to any gene: 11. The CDR3 DNA is TGCGCCAGCAGCCAGCTTATGAGGGGGCTTCTCTATGGCTACACCTTC. It translates to CASSQLMRGLLYGYTF.

Within the sample, this clone is medium-sized (0.01 to 0.1%). The chain couples TRBV6-5 to TRBJ2-3, with D possibly being TRBD2 (5 bases). Per the germline V gene, CDR1 is MNHEY and CDR2 is SVGAGI. Trimming took off 3 bases at V and 0 bases at J, with 7 bases between the two ends. This CDR3 region has 14 residues. DNA for the CDR3: TGTGCCAGCAGTTATAAGCGGAGCACAGATACGCAGTATTTT. This gives the protein CASSYKRSTDTQYF.

The J gene is TRBJ2-1, the V gene TRBV15, with 11 nucleotides matching TRBD2. V dropped 1 base and J dropped 6; count of bases not matched to a gene: 8. The CDR3 totals 17 residues. The germline gives CDR1 LNHNV, CDR2 YYDKDF (reference sequence). The CDR3 loop reads CATSRGRNSGRGNEQFF. CDR3 nucleotide sequence: TGTGCCACCAGCAGAGGTCGAAATAGCGGGAGGGGCAATGAGCAGTTCTTC.

The sample holds a few counts of this clone. The rearrangement links TRBV4-1 to TRBJ1-5; 11 nucleotides match TRBD1. Unmatched junction bases numbered 6, after V lost 2 bases and J lost 6 bases. CDR3 length equals 16 residues. Per germline, CDR1 MGHRA and CDR2 YSYEKL. As DNA, the CDR3 is TGCGCCAGCAGCCAATTGGACAGGGGGCCGGTTCAGCCCCAGCATTTT. Translating it yields CASSQLDRGPVQPQHF.

This chain links TRBV6-5 with TRBJ1-3, with D possibly TRBD1 on 5 matching bases. Germline assignment: CDR1 MNHEY and CDR2 SVGAGI. This CDR3 comprises 15 residues. The V end lost 4 bases, the J end lost 0 bases, and 10 bases lay between the germline ends. The CDR3 is CASSFAGSSGNTIYF. The CDR3 nucleotides read TGTGCCAGCAGTTTCGCAGGGTCCTCTGGAAACACCATATATTTT.

The rearrangement uses TRBV7-9 and TRBJ1-6; D is ambiguous. Germline V CDR1 and CDR2: SEHNR, FQNEAQ (reference sequence). The CDR3 covers 14 residues. Trimming took off 4 bases at V and 5 bases at J, with 9 bases between the two ends. The CDR3: CASSSEADNSPLHF. CDR3 in DNA: TGTGCCAGCAGCTCGGAGGCAGATAATTCACCCCTCCACTTT.

The V and J genes are TRBV6-4 and TRBJ1-1; 7 nucleotides agree with TRBD1. The CDR3 spans 15 residues. Trimming took 6 bases from V and 0 from J; bases not matched to a gene: 7. Germline V gives CDR1 MRHNA, CDR2 SNTAGT. The CDR3, as DNA: TGTGCCAGCAGCCGGGACAGCCACATGAACACTGAAGCTTTCTTT. Protein sequence: CASSRDSHMNTEAFF.

V usage is TRBV7-9 and J usage is TRBJ2-5, with a possible D match to TRBD1 (6 bases). CDR3 length: 17 amino acids. V was shortened by 3 bases and J by 2 bases, with 19 bases between the two germline ends. Germline CDR1 reads SEHNR; CDR2 reads FQNEAQ (reference sequence). CDR3 sequence reads: CASSFSLTGGGQETQYF. DNA for the CDR3: TGTGCCAGCAGCTTCTCCCTTACTGGGGGCGGGCAAGAGACCCAGTACTTC.

The gene calls are TRBV30 and TRBJ1-4; TRBD1 might be the D (6 bases). V was cut by 2 bases and J by 2 bases, with 12 bases left in between. CDR3 length: 15 amino acids. Germline values: CDR1 GTSNPN, CDR2 SVGIG (reference sequence). The CDR3 DNA sequence: TGTGCCTGGAGTACAGGGTTGGCGACTAATGAAAAACTGTTTTTT. This translates into CAWSTGLATNEKLFF.

This clone was observed a single time. The chain combines TRBV10-1 with TRBJ2-7; D is perhaps TRBD1 (6 bases). V gave up 2 bases and J gave up 2 bases, with 7 bases separating them. The CDR3 sequence is 13 residues long. Germline V gives CDR1 WNHNN, CDR2 SYGVQD (reference sequence). The CDR3 DNA sequence: TGCGCCAGCAGTGAGGCAGGGGCCTACGAGCAGTACTTC. Translation: CASSEAGAYEQYF.

Only a few counts were recorded for this clone. The rearrangement links TRBV6-4 to TRBJ2-1, with TRBD1 matching over 11 bases. The CDR3 is 14 amino acids. CDR1 MRHNA and CDR2 SNTAGT come from the germline V gene. The ends lost 5 bases at V and 6 bases at J; junction bases unmatched: 3. DNA for the CDR3: TGTGCCAGCAGTCCCGGGACAGGGGGCAATGAGCAGTTCTTC. This encodes CASSPGTGGNEQFF.

The chain couples TRBV7-3 to TRBJ1-1; 8 bases line up with TRBD1. Trimming removed 6 bases from V and 4 bases from J; junction bases left unmatched: 10. The length of the CDR3 is 15 residues. Germline V gene lookup returns CDR1 SGHTA and CDR2 FQGTGA. CDR3: CASSLLAGGVTEAFF. As DNA, the CDR3 is TGTGCCAGCAGTCTATTAGCAGGGGGCGTCACTGAAGCTTTCTTT.

The V gene is TRBV30, the J gene TRBJ2-1; D call uncertain. V lost 0 bases, J lost 5 bases, and 14 bases lay in between. CDR1 and CDR2 (germline): GTSNPN, SVGIG (reference sequence). The CDR3 runs 15 residues. CDR3 DNA: TGTGCCTGGAGTGTAGTGGCAGGCGACAACAATGAGCAGTTCTTC. Its protein is CAWSVVAGDNNEQFF. The whole variable domain, filled in from reference TRBV30 and TRBJ2-1, reads SQTIHQWPATLVQPVGSPLSLECTVEGTSNPNLYWYRQAAGRGLQLLFYSVGIGQISSEVPQNLSASRPQDRQFILSSKKLLLSDSGFYLCAWSVVAGDNNEQFFGPGTRLTVL.

The V gene is TRBV6-1, the J gene TRBJ1-1; D unresolved. This CDR3 spans 15 amino acids. The V end was cut by 5 bases, the J end by 1 base, with 14 bases between. Germline loops: CDR1 MNHNS, CDR2 SASEGT. The CDR3 nucleotides read TGTGCCAGCAGTTCAAGCATTGATTCGAACACTGAAGCTTTCTTT. Translating it yields CASSSSIDSNTEAFF.

This clone was seen only once. The chain links TRBV14 to TRBJ2-7, with D possibly TRBD2 on 5 matching bases. The CDR3 is 16 residues long. The germline V gene has CDR1 SGHDN and CDR2 FVKESK. V lost 6 bases to trimming and J lost 3 bases, with 21 bases between them. CDR3 nucleotide sequence: TGTGCCAGCAGTCGAAGTTTGCCTCCGGGAAACTACGAGCAGTACTTC. Translated: CASSRSLPPGNYEQYF.

This chain connects TRBV21-1 to TRBJ2-1; the table's D call of TRBD2 was not tested on the DNA. TRBV21-1 is listed as a pseudogene. CDR3 length equals 12 residues. The CDR3 DNA sequence: TGTGCCAGCAGCAAAGCGGGGGGTGAGCAGTTCTTC. Protein: CASSKAGGEQFF.

The rearrangement uses TRBV9 and TRBJ2-7, with 7 bases aligning to TRBD2. CDR1 SGDLS and CDR2 YYNGEE come from the germline V gene. With 3 bases clipped from V and 5 bases from J, the junction kept 2 bases outside the gene matches. CDR3 length: 12 residues. The CDR3 DNA follows: TGTGCCAGCAGCGCCACTAGCGACGAGCAGTACTTC. Protein product: CASSATSDEQYF.

The chain carries TRBV7-9 and TRBJ1-2; 7 bases match TRBD1. Germline CDR1 is SEHNR and CDR2 is FQNEAQ (reference sequence). Germline trimming cut 9 bases from V and 4 bases from J; bases unmatched to any gene: 8. The CDR3 consists of 13 residues. CDR3 nucleotide sequence: TGTGCCAGTAACAGGGGAACTGGCTATGGCTACACCTTC. This encodes CASNRGTGYGYTF.

This chain uses TRBV15 with TRBJ2-7, with D maybe TRBD2 (6 bases). The CDR3 has 14 residues. The germline CDR1 and CDR2 sequences are LNHNV and YYDKDF (reference sequence). Trimming left V 1 base short and J 13 bases short, with 20 bases between. The CDR3 loop reads CATSRALPGLPIYF. In DNA, the CDR3 is TGTGCCACCAGCAGAGCCCTACCTGGACTACCGATCTACTTC.

The V and J genes are TRBV30 and TRBJ1-2; 7 positions agree with TRBD1. The CDR3 has 15 residues. The trim removed 2 bases at V and 0 bases at J, leaving 6 bases unmatched. Germline V gene lookup returns CDR1 GTSNPN and CDR2 SVGIG (reference sequence). The DNA of the CDR3 is TGTGCCTGGAGTCCCGACAGGGAGCCTAACTATGGCTACACCTTC. Translated: CAWSPDREPNYGYTF.

This clone is a singleton in its sample. The rearrangement uses TRBV19 and TRBJ1-1; 9 positions match TRBD1. Germline loops: CDR1 LNHDA, CDR2 SQIVND (reference sequence). V gave up 5 bases and J gave up 4 bases; unmatched junction bases: 2. This CDR3 region has 13 residues. CDR3 residues: CASSGTGSTEAFF. The CDR3 nucleotides read TGTGCCAGTAGTGGGACAGGGAGCACTGAAGCTTTCTTT.

J is TRBJ2-1 and V is TRBV5-1; TRBD1 might be the D (7 bases). Deletions cut 1 base from V and 6 bases from J, with 20 bases between. CDR3 size: 17 residues. The germline V gene has CDR1 SGHRS and CDR2 YFSETQ. DNA for the CDR3: TGCGCCAGCAGCTTGTGGGGGGCGGGAAGGGGGCTCAATGAGCAGTTCTTC. Translation gives CASSLWGAGRGLNEQFF.